Listed below are T cell receptor beta chains from one sample, sequenced in a study of blood T cell repertoires in COVID-19. Generated by immunoSEQ multiplex PCR, the TCRdb table keeps only in-frame clones and is missing some. The sample carries a few hundred thousand clones, around four fifths recorded once. Material for sequencing was peripheral blood. The receptors shown here come from a woman between 45 and 60 years old with acute or convalescent COVID-19. Each CDR3 is given with its conserved first and last residue. The order of the fields is CDR3 length, V gene, J gene, D gene, clone size, CDR3 DNA, CDR3 protein. A D gene is named only where the DNA matches it firmly. Only part of the rows carry a size: once, few, many, or a class if the clone is expanded.

>18|TRBV12-5|TRBJ1-1|TRBD1|NA
TGTGCTAGTGGTTTGACAACCGGGACAGGGGGCATTGACACTGAAGCTTTCTTT
CASGLTTGTGGIDTEAFF
>13|TRBV9|TRBJ1-4|NA|once
TGTGCCAGCAGCACAAGTGGAGCGGAAAAACTGTTTTTT
CASSTSGAEKLFF
>13|TRBV24-1|TRBJ1-1|NA|NA
TGTGCCACCAGTGAAAATAGGAACACTGAAGCTTTCTTT
CATSENRNTEAFF
>16|TRBV2|TRBJ2-5|TRBD2|NA
TGTGCCAGCAGCCACATCCTAGCGGGGCGGGGAGAGACCCAGTACTTC
CASSHILAGRGETQYF
>14|TRBV25-1|TRBJ2-5|NA|NA
TGTGCCAGCAGTCAGGATTGGGGGCAGGAGACCCAGTACTTC
CASSQDWGQETQYF
>16|TRBV2|TRBJ2-7|TRBD1|NA
TGTGCCAGCAGTGGGGGTCTAGGGACAGGGAAGTACGAGCAGTACTTC
CASSGGLGTGKYEQYF
>18|TRBV10-3|TRBJ2-6|TRBD1|NA
TGTGCCATCAGGGAACCCGGGACAGGCGCCTCAGGGGCCAACGTCCTGACTTTC
CAIREPGTGASGANVLTF
>16|TRBV5-4|TRBJ1-4|TRBD1|NA
TGTGCCAGCAGCTTAGGGCCGGGACAGGGGGATGAAAAACTGTTTTTT
CASSLGPGQGDEKLFF
>13|TRBV18|TRBJ2-1|NA|NA
TGTGCCAGCTCACCCGGACCGAGGGATGAGCAGTTCTTC
CASSPGPRDEQFF
>12|TRBV18|TRBJ1-1|NA|NA
TGTGCCAGCTCACAAGACAGAGTTGAAGCTTTCTTT
CASSQDRVEAFF
>15|TRBV7-3|TRBJ2-7|TRBD2|few
TGTGCCAGCAGTCTTAGCGGGTCGAGCTCCTACGAGCAGTACTTC
CASSLSGSSSYEQYF
>16|TRBV10-3|TRBJ1-3|TRBD1|NA
TGTGCCATCAGTGGGGCCCGGGACAGGGCTGGAAACACCATATATTTT
CAISGARDRAGNTIYF
>13|TRBV1|TRBJ1-2|NA|NA
TGCACCAGCAGCCAAGATCCAGGATATGGCTACACCTTC
CTSSQDPGYGYTF
>12|TRBV20-1|TRBJ2-7|NA|once
TGCAGTGCTAGTCCCTCCTTCTACGAGCAGTACTTC
CSASPSFYEQYF
>12|TRBV29-1|TRBJ2-3|NA|few
TGCAGCGTTACAAACGCGGCGGATACGCAGTATTTT
CSVTNAADTQYF
>15|TRBV7-9|TRBJ1-1|TRBD1|NA
TGTGCCAGCAGCTTATCCGGGACAGAGGACACTGAAGCTTTCTTT
CASSLSGTEDTEAFF
>13|TRBV19|TRBJ2-7|TRBD1|NA
TGTGCCAGTACACAGGGGACCCCCTACGAGCAGTACTTC
CASTQGTPYEQYF
>13|TRBV2|TRBJ2-1|NA|NA
TGTGCCAGCTCTCGAGGGGGGGGCTCTTTACAGTTCTTC
CASSRGGGSLQFF
>15|TRBV7-3|TRBJ2-1|NA|NA
TGTGCCAGCAGCTTAAACAGCGGGACAGGCAATGAGCAGTTCTTC
CASSLNSGTGNEQFF
>15|TRBV6-6|TRBJ1-3|TRBD1|NA
TGTGCCAGCAGTCCGGGACAGGGTACTGGAAACACCATATATTTT
CASSPGQGTGNTIYF
>16|TRBV18|TRBJ1-3|NA|NA
TGTGCCAGCTCACCCAAGACAGATCCCTCTGGAAACACCATATATTTT
CASSPKTDPSGNTIYF
>13|TRBV6-6|TRBJ1-2|NA|NA
TGTGCCAGCAGTTACTCCGACATAAATGGCTACACCTTC
CASSYSDINGYTF
>15|TRBV9|TRBJ2-1|TRBD2|NA
TGTGCCAGCAGCCGGACTAGCGGGAGCAACAATGAGCAGTTCTTC
CASSRTSGSNNEQFF
>14|TRBV7-9|TRBJ1-2|NA|NA
TGTGCCAGCAGCGGGACTGGGGGGAACTATGGCTACACCTTC
CASSGTGGNYGYTF
>16|TRBV3-1/TRBV3-2|TRBJ1-2|NA|NA
TGTGCCAGCAGCCAATCCCCTTTAGACATTAACTATGGCTACACCTTC
CASSQSPLDINYGYTF
>13|TRBV9|TRBJ1-2|NA|NA
TGTGCCAGCAGCGAACTGAGAAACTATGGCTACACCTTC
CASSELRNYGYTF
>17|TRBV6-2/TRBV6-3|TRBJ1-5|NA|NA
TGTGCCAGCAGTTTTCATTTTGGCGGACAGAGCAATCAGCCCCAGCATTTT
CASSFHFGGQSNQPQHF
>15|TRBV5-1|TRBJ1-1|NA|once
TGCGCCAGCAGCTTGGACGACACCCTGAACACTGAAGCTTTCTTT
CASSLDDTLNTEAFF
>16|TRBV5-1|TRBJ1-1|NA|once
TGCGCCAGCAGCTTCCAGGTAAGCGGTACGAACACTGAAGCTTTCTTT
CASSFQVSGTNTEAFF
>15|TRBV24-1|TRBJ1-3|NA|NA
TGTGCCACCAGTGACCCTGAGGGAGCCGGAAACACCATATATTTT
CATSDPEGAGNTIYF
>17|TRBV18|TRBJ2-4|NA|once
TGTGCCAGCTCACCACTTGCCCCTAGCGAAAGCTGGAACATTCAGTACTTC
CASSPLAPSESWNIQYF
>14|TRBV3-1/TRBV3-2|TRBJ2-1|NA|NA
TGTGCCAGCAGCCCGGTGCAAGTTTACAATGAGCAGTTCTTC
CASSPVQVYNEQFF
>15|TRBV3-1/TRBV3-2|TRBJ1-5|NA|NA
TGTGCCAGCAGCCAAGGTAGGGGCGAGGTACAGCCCCAGCATTTT
CASSQGRGEVQPQHF
>15|TRBV7-9|TRBJ1-2|TRBD1|NA
TGTGCCAGCAGCCACACAGGGGAAATTACCTATGGCTACACCTTC
CASSHTGEITYGYTF
>12|TRBV30|TRBJ2-3|NA|many
TGTGCCTGGAGTCTAAGAACGGATACGCAGTATTTT
CAWSLRTDTQYF
>16|TRBV24-1|TRBJ2-5|TRBD2|NA
TGTGCCACCAGTGATCTCCGAGCGGGGGGCGGGGAGACCCAGTACTTC
CATSDLRAGGGETQYF
>14|TRBV5-6|TRBJ1-1|NA|NA
TGTGCCAGCAGCGTAAACAGGGTTCGAACTGAAGCTTTCTTT
CASSVNRVRTEAFF
>19|TRBV3-1/TRBV3-2|TRBJ2-3|TRBD2|NA
TGTGCCAGCAGCCTCGAAAGACTAGCGGGGAGAATTAACACAGATACGCAGTATTTT
CASSLERLAGRINTDTQYF
>14|TRBV7-9|TRBJ1-2|TRBD1|NA
TGTGCCAGCAGCTTAACGACAGGGGATGGTGGCTACACCTTC
CASSLTTGDGGYTF
>16|TRBV7-6|TRBJ2-1|TRBD2|NA
TGTGCCAGCAGCTTAGGAGCCCTAGCGGGAGGAAGGGAGCAGTTCTTC
CASSLGALAGGREQFF